This TCR beta chain is from a study of control samples from healthy donors and cancer patients. Germline CDR1 SGHTA, CDR2 FQGNSA. The ends lost 3 bases at V and 4 bases at J; junction bases unmatched: 6. This CDR3 comprises 16 residues. Sequencing used immunoSEQ multiplex PCR; TCRdb keeps in-frame clones, though not all of them. The table records about 150,000 clones, over 85% of them present only once. The TCR comes from a man aged 45-60 years in good health. The sequenced sample was blood. This chain connects TRBV7-2 to TRBJ2-1, with 10 bases matching TRBD2. CDR3 DNA sequence: TGTGCCAGCAGCTTGAAAGGACTAGCGGTTTACAATGAGCAGTTCTTC. Translating it yields CASSLKGLAVYNEQFF.